This TCR beta chain was identified in a study of control samples from healthy donors and cancer patients. TCRdb's table, derived via immunoSEQ multiplex PCR, lists solely in-frame clones and lacks some. Counted here are 160,000 or so clones, about 94% occurring once; the ten biggest clones make up 8.5%. This CDR3 spans 13 amino acids. Germline CDR1 SQVTM, CDR2 ANQGSEA. V lost 4 bases and J lost 1, with 10 bases in between. The source material was blood. This chain joins TRBV29-1 and TRBJ1-1; D is unresolved. The sequence derives from a woman aged 40 to 50 in good health. The CDR3 loop is CSVVLSGNTEAFF. The CDR3 nucleotides read TGCAGCGTTGTACTGTCGGGGAACACTGAAGCTTTCTTT.